These 14 T cell receptor beta chains originate from one sample sequenced in a study of T cells generated in artificial thymic organoids. Semi-nested PCR with reverse primers in the TRAC or TRBC constant regions amplified each chain separately. TCRdb analysed the 5' RACE reads with MiXCR anew, one entry per CDR3 protein. The data contain about 8,500 distinct CDR3 sequences, roughly 18% of them seen just once; the ten biggest clones take up under 1.5%. Sequences were obtained from naive CD8+ T cells from the thymus. Subset given: CD3+TCRalphabeta+CD8SP T cells; for blood, CD45RO-CCR7+ naive CD8+ T cells. These receptors were collected from a human donor who gave cord blood stem cells for thymic organoid culture, a cardiac surgery patient who gave postnatal thymus, or a blood donor (not recorded which).

Comments on this clonotype: A much larger clone lies one base from this, so it may be a read error. The chain combines TRBV7-9 with TRBJ2-7, with D possibly matching TRBD1 (5 bases). The length of the CDR3 is 15 residues. V dropped 5 bases and J dropped 2 bases, with 16 bases sitting between them. The germline V gene encodes CDR1 SEHNR and CDR2 FQNEAQ (reference sequence). CDR3 loop: CASSKDMDSPYEQYF. The CDR3, as DNA: TGTGCCAGCAGCAAGGACATGGATTCTCCCTACGAGCAGTACTTC.

A remark on this clonotype: Since no conserved phenylalanine or tryptophan closes the CDR3, a read error is the likely cause. This chain connects TRBV28 to TRBJ2-3; D gene ambiguous. This CDR3 spans 15 amino acids. Germline V CDR1 and CDR2: MDHEN, SYDVKM. The CDR3 is CASSWVGMHTDTQYS. The CDR3 DNA reads as TGTGCCAGTAGTTGGGTGGGGATGCACACAGATACGCAGTATTCT.

This clonotype rates as medium-sized (0.01 to 0.1%). The J gene is TRBJ2-5, the V gene TRBV5-1; perhaps TRBD1 as D (6 bases). This CDR3 contains 13 residues. Germline V CDR1 and CDR2: SGHRS, YFSETQ. Trimming stripped 6 bases from V and 5 bases from J, with 14 bases between. CDR3 nucleotides: TGCGCCAGCATGCAGGGGCCGGGGGAGACCCAGTACTTC. Translated, it gives CASMQGPGETQYF.

This clonotype rates as medium-sized (0.01 to 0.1%). The chain is built from TRBV5-5 and TRBJ2-7, with 9 bases aligning to TRBD1. Trimming cost V 5 bases and J 2 bases; bases outside gene matches: 11. Looked up from germline, CDR1 is SGHKS and CDR2 is YYEKEE (reference sequence). This CDR3 comprises 16 residues. The CDR3 region is CASRPETGQGPYEQYF. The CDR3 DNA reads as TGTGCCAGCAGACCGGAAACGGGACAGGGCCCCTACGAGCAGTACTTC.

This clonotype was seen ten or more times. This chain connects TRBV4-3 to TRBJ2-7; D gene unclear. V shed 1 base and J shed 4 bases, with 8 bases lying between them. CDR3 size: 13 residues. CDR1 and CDR2 (germline): LGHNA, YSLEER. CDR3 loop: CASSQGAVYEQYF. CDR3 DNA sequence: TGCGCCAGCAGCCAAGGCGCGGTGTACGAGCAGTACTTC.

The gene calls are TRBV5-1 and TRBJ2-7; TRBD2 matches at 10 bases. The CDR3 contains 15 residues. V was pared by 4 bases and J by 2 bases, with 6 bases of the junction left unmatched. Germline V gene data show CDR1 as SGHRS and CDR2 as YFSETQ. CDR3 in DNA: TGCGCCAGCAGCCGGAGAGCGGGAGGGCCCTACGAGCAGTACTTC. Its translation: CASSRRAGGPYEQYF.

By share, this clonotype ranks as medium-sized. The chain combines TRBV19 with TRBJ2-1; 9 bases are a match to TRBD2. V lost 7 bases, J lost 9 bases, and 13 bases stayed unmatched. Germline lookup yields CDR1 LNHDA and CDR2 SQIVND (reference sequence). The CDR3 spans 15 residues. CDR3 amino acids: CASTGGRARVGEQFF. DNA for the CDR3: TGTGCCAGTACTGGCGGGAGGGCTCGTGTGGGTGAGCAGTTCTTC.

This clonotype is medium-sized (0.01 to 0.1%). The chain employs TRBV7-9 and TRBJ2-1, with 7 bases fitting TRBD2. This CDR3 is built from 15 residues. Germline V gene data show CDR1 as SEHNR and CDR2 as FQNEAQ (reference sequence). Trimming took 3 bases from V and 3 from J; bases not matched to a gene: 5. For the CDR3, the DNA is TGTGCCAGCAGCTTTCGGGAGGTCGGCTACAATGAGCAGTTCTTC. This encodes CASSFREVGYNEQFF.

In its sample, this clonotype is medium-sized (0.01 to 0.1%). The chain joins TRBV12-5 to TRBJ1-6; TRBD1 is a possible D gene (6 bases). The CDR3 spans 14 residues. The V end lost 6 bases, the J end lost 6 bases, and 12 bases lay between the germline ends. In germline, CDR1 is LGHNT, CDR2 FRNRAP. The CDR3 DNA is TGTGCTAGTGGCCTGGGGGGGCCTAATTCACCCCTCCACTTT. This gives the protein CASGLGGPNSPLHF.

By proportion, this clonotype is medium-sized. The chain recombines TRBV4-2 with TRBJ2-2; D gene ambiguous. The CDR3 is 15 residues long. Germline V gives CDR1 LGHNA, CDR2 YNFKEQ. V was pared by 3 bases and J by 6 bases, with 14 bases between. This CDR3 is CASSHLANYPGELFF. For the CDR3, the DNA is TGTGCCAGCAGCCACCTTGCCAATTATCCCGGGGAGCTGTTTTTT.

Judged by abundance, this clonotype is medium-sized. V is TRBV12-5 and J is TRBJ2-7; D is unclear. The V gene lost 2 bases and the J gene lost 3 bases, with 5 bases spanning the gap. The CDR3 covers 12 residues. Germline CDR1 is LGHNT and CDR2 is FRNRAP. In DNA form, the CDR3 reads TGTGCTAGTGGTTTGTCAGGCTACGAGCAGTACTTC. This sequence encodes CASGLSGYEQYF. The full variable domain, its missing parts supplied by reference TRBV12-5 and TRBJ2-7, is DARVTQTPRHKVTEMGQEVTMRCQPILGHNTVFWYRQTMMQGLELLAYFRNRAPLDDSGMPKDRFSAEMPDATLATLKIQPSEPRDSAVYFCASGLSGYEQYFGPGTRLTVT.

Remarks on this clonotype: A much bigger clone sits one base away, suggesting this may be a read error. This chain connects TRBV4-1 to TRBJ2-2; 11 nucleotides line up with TRBD2. Germline CDR1 reads MGHRA; CDR2 reads YSYEKL. This CDR3 comprises 20 residues. The CDR3 coding sequence is TGCGCCAGCAGCCAAGATCAGACTAGCGGGAAGGCCCGGAACACCGGGGTGCTGTTTTTT. It codes for CASSQDQTSGKARNTGVLFF.

This clonotype was seen repeatedly, ten times or more. This rearrangement joins TRBV11-2 to TRBJ2-1, with D possibly being TRBD2 (7 bases). The CDR3 consists of 16 residues. Germline CDR1 is SGHAT and CDR2 is FQNNGV. The V end was cut by 3 bases, the J end by 2 bases, with 14 bases between. DNA for the CDR3: TGTGCCAGCAGCTTCAGATCCGGGGGGCCCTACAATGAGCAGTTCTTC. Its protein product is CASSFRSGGPYNEQFF.

The chain joins TRBV23-1 to TRBJ2-3, with 13 bases matching TRBD2. TRBV23-1 is an ORF for which the function is uncertain. Trimming took 7 bases from V and 0 from J; bases not matched to a gene: 10. This CDR3 is built from 18 residues. The CDR3 coding sequence is TGCGCCAGCATACGCGGACTGGGACTAGCGGGAAGCACAGATACGCAGTATTTT. Translating gives CASIRGLGLAGSTDTQYF.